This T cell receptor (beta chain) was captured in a study of cytomegalovirus exposure and HLA in healthy donors. Overall study findings and caveats: According to reports, the classifier identified cytomegalovirus status with high specificity and sensitivity.

V dropped 0 bases and J dropped 6; count of bases not matched to a gene: 7. CDR1 is SGDLS, CDR2 YYNGEE, per germline. The CDR3 loop spans 16 amino acids. The PCR employed 60 Vbeta primers together with 13 Jbeta primers. Here immunoSEQ multiplex PCR was the method, and the copy in TCRdb shows in-frame clones only, minus some. The sample includes fewer than 250,000 clones, around 75% of them seen just once. Note on this clone: Its antigen is as yet unknown.

The TCR originated in a woman between 25 and 40 years old in good health and CMV-seronegative. This chain uses TRBV9 with TRBJ2-5; TRBD2 aligns across 11 bases. The material sequenced was PBMCs. CDR3 residues: CASSVGSSGGLQTQYF. CDR3 DNA sequence: TGTGCCAGCAGCGTAGGTTCTAGCGGGGGGTTACAGACCCAGTACTTC.